This T cell receptor (beta chain) was obtained from a study of blood T cell repertoires in COVID-19. Turning to the study itself: The United States, Italy and Spain were the sources of the acute and convalescent COVID-19 samples. Nucleic acid was either cDNA or gDNA, and it came from T cells, B-cell-depleted T cells, or PBMCs.

Participants spanned ages about 18 to 100 years and resided in 20 to 30 US areas. Cohorts were determined from participant-reported clinical history. Some clones are missing from TCRdb's copy, which holds only in-frame ones; the method was immunoSEQ multiplex PCR. The data contain a few hundred thousand clones, 80% to 90% of them singletons. Losses at the gene ends were 5 bases for V and 1 base for J; bases not matched to a gene: 0. This CDR3 has 14 residues. Germline values: CDR1 LNHDA, CDR2 SQIVND (reference sequence). The TCR comes from a woman aged 45 to 65 who had recovered from COVID-19. Input material: PBMCs or T cells enriched from blood (not recorded which). The chain is built from TRBV19 and TRBJ1-5, with TRBD1 matching over 9 bases. CDR3 sequence (DNA): TGTGCCAGTAGTGGACAGGGGAGCAATCAGCCCCAGCATTTT. Translation: CASSGQGSNQPQHF. Variable domain in full (rest from reference TRBV19 and TRBJ1-5): DGGITQSPKYLFRKEGQNVTLSCEQNLNHDAMYWYRQDPGQGLRLIYYSQIVNDFQKGDIAEGYSVSREKKESFPLTVTSAQKNPTAFYLCASSGQGSNQPQHFGDGTRLSIL.